By sample share, the clone carrying this T cell receptor beta chain is large (0.1 to 1%). This sample is part of a study of T cell changes during pregnancy in multiple sclerosis. Data came from immunoSEQ multiplex PCR; TCRdb stores just in-frame clones and leaves some out. This sample has tens of thousands of clones, with roughly 86% found just once. The CDR3 is 17 residues long. The V gene end was trimmed by 4 bases and the J gene end by 2 bases; junction bases not matched to a gene: 7. Germline V gene data show CDR1 as SGDLS and CDR2 as YYNGEE. This material consisted of CD8+ T cells from peripheral blood mononuclear cells, taken before pregnancy. The chain couples TRBV9 to TRBJ2-5; 14 positions match TRBD2. The receptor's source is a female donor with multiple sclerosis, enrolled in a pregnancy study. Here the CDR3 DNA reads TGTGCCAGCAGCCCATGGGGACTAGCGGGAGATCAAGAGACCCAGTACTTC. It specifies CASSPWGLAGDQETQYF.